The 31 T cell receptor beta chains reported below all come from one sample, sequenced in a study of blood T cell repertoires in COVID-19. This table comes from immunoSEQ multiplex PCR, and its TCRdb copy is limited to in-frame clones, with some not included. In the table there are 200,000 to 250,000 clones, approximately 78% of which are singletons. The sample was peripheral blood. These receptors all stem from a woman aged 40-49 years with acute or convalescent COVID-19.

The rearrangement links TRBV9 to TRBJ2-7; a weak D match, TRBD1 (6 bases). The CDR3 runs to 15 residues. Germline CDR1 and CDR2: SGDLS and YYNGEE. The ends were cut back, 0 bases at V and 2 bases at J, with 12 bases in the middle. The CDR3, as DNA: TGTGCCAGCAGCGTAGAGACAGGCCCTGCCTACGAGCAGTACTTC. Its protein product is CASSVETGPAYEQYF.

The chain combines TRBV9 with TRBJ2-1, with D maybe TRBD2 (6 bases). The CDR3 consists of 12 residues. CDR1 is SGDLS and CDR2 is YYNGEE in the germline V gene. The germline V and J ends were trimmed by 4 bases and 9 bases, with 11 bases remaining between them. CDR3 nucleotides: TGTGCCAGCAGCACGGGACTCACTGAGCAGTTCTTC. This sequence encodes CASSTGLTEQFF. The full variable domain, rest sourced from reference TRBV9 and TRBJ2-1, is DSGVTQTPKHLITATGQRVTLRCSPRSGDLSVYWYQQSLDQGLQFLIQYYNGEERAKGNILERFSAQQFPDLHSELNLSSLELGDSALYFCASSTGLTEQFFGPGTRLTVL.

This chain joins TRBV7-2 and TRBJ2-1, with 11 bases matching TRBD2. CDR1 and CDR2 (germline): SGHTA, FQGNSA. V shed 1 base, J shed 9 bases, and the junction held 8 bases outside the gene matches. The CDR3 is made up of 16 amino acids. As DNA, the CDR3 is TGTGCCAGCAGCTTAGGTCCCGGGACTAGCGGTGGTGAGCAGTTCTTC. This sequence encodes CASSLGPGTSGGEQFF. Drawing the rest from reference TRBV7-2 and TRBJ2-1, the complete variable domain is GAGVSQSPSNKVTEKGKDVELRCDPISGHTALYWYRQSLGQGLEFLIYFQGNSAPDKSGLPSDRFSAERTGGSVSTLTIQRTQQEDSAVYLCASSLGPGTSGGEQFFGPGTRLTVL.

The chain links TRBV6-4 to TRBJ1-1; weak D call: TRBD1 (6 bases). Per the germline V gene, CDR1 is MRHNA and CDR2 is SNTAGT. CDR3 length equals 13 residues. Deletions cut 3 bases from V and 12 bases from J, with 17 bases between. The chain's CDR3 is CASSESVGARTFF. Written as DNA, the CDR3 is TGTGCCAGCAGTGAGAGTGTGGGGGCGCGAACTTTCTTT.

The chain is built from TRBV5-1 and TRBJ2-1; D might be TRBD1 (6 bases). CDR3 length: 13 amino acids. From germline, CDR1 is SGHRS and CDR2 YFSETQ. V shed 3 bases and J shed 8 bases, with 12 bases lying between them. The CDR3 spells CASSSGRGDEQFF. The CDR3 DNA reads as TGCGCCAGCAGCTCCGGCAGGGGCGATGAGCAGTTCTTC.

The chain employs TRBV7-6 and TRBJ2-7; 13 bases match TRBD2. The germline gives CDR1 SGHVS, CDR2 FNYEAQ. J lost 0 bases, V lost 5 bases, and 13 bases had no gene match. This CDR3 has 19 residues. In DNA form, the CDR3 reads TGTGCCAGCAGCGCCAGACCGGGACTAGCGGGGTCCGGCTCCTACGAGCAGTACTTC. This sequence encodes CASSARPGLAGSGSYEQYF.

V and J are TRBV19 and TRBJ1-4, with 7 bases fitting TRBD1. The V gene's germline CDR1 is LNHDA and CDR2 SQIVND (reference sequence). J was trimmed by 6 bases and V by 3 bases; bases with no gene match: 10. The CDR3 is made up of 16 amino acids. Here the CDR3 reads CASSIGQGEPDEKLFF. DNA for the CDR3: TGTGCCAGTAGTATTGGGCAGGGGGAGCCTGATGAAAAACTGTTTTTT.

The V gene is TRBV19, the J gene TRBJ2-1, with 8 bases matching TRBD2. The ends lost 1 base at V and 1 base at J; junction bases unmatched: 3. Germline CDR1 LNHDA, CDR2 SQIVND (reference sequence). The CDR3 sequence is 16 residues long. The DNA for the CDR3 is TGTGCCAGTAGTATAGCAGGGACTAGGTCCTACAATGAGCAGTTCTTC. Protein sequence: CASSIAGTRSYNEQFF.

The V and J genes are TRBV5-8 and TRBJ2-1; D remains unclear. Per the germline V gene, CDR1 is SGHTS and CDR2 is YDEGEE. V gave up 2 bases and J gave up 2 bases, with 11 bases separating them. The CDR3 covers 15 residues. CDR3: CASSFRHGTYNEQFF. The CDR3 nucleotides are TGTGCCAGCAGCTTCCGTCACGGTACCTACAATGAGCAGTTCTTC.

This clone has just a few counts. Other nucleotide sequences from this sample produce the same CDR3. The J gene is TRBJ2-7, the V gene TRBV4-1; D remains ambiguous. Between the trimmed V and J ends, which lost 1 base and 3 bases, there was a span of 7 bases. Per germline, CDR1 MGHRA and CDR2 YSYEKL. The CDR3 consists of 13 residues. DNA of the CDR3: TGCGCCAGCAGCCAAGGGCAGAACTACGAGCAGTACTTC. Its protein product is CASSQGQNYEQYF.

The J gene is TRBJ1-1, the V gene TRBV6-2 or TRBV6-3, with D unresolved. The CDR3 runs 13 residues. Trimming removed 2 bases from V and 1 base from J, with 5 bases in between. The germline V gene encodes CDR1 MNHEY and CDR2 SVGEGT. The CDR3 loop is CASSYKQNTEAFF. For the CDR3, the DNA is TGTGCCAGCAGTTACAAGCAGAACACTGAAGCTTTCTTT.

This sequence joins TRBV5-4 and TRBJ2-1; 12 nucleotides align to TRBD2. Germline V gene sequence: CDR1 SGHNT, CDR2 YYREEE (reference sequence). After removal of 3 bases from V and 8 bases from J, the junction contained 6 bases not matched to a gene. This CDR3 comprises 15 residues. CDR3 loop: CASSYRTSGNDEQFF. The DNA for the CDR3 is TGTGCCAGCAGCTATAGGACTAGCGGGAATGATGAGCAGTTCTTC.

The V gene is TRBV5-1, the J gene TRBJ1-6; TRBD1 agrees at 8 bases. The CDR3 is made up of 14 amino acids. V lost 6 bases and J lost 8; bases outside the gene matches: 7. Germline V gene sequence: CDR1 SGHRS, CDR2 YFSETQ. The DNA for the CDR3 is TGCGCCAGCACCACCGGACAGGGCGATTCACCCCTCCACTTT. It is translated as CASTTGQGDSPLHF.

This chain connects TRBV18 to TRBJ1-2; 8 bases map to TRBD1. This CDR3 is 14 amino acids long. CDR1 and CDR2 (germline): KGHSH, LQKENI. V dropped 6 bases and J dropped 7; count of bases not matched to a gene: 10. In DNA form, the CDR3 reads TGTGCCAGCTCGTCCGACAGGGGCGGTGGTGGCTACACCTTC. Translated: CASSSDRGGGGYTF.

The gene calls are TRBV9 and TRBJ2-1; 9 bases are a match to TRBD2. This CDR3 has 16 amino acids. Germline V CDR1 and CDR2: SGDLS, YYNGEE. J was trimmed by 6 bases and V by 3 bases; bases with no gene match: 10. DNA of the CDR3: TGTGCCAGCAGCGAGACCGGGACTAGCTATCCCAATGAGCAGTTCTTC. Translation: CASSETGTSYPNEQFF.

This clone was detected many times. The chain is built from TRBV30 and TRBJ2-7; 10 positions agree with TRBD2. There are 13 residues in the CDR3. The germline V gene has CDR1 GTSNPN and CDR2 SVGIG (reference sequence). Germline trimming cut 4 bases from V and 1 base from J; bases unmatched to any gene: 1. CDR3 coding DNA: TGTGCCTGGAAGCGGGGGGGTTCCTACGAGCAGTACTTC. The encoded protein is CAWKRGGSYEQYF.

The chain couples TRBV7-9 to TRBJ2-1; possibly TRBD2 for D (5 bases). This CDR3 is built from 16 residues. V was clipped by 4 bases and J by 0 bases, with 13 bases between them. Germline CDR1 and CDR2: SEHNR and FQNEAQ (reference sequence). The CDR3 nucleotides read TGTGCCAGCAGCTCCGAGGGAGCTCACTCCTACAATGAGCAGTTCTTC. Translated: CASSSEGAHSYNEQFF.

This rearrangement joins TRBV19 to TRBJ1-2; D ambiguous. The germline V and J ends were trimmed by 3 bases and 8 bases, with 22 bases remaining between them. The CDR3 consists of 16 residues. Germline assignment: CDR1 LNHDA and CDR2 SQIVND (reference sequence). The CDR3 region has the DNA TGTGCCAGTAGTATCGATTCGGCTTGGAGTCACGACGGCTACACCTTC. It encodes CASSIDSAWSHDGYTF.

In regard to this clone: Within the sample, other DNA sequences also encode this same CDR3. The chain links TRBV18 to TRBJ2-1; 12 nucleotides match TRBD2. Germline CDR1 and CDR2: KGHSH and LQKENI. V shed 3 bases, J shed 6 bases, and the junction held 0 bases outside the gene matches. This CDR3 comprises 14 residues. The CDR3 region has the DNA TGTGCCAGCTCACCGGGACTAGCGGGCAATGAGCAGTTCTTC. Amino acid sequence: CASSPGLAGNEQFF.

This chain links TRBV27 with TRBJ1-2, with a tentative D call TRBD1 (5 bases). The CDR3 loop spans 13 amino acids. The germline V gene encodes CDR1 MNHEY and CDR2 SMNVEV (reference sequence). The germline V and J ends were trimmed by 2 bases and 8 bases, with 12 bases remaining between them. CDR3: CASSLHPGGGYTF. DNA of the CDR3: TGTGCCAGCAGTTTACACCCCGGGGGGGGCTACACCTTC.

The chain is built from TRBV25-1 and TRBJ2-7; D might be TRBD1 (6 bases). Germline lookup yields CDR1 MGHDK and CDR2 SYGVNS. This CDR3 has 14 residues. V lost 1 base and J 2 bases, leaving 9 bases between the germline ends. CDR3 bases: TGTGCCAGCAGTGAATTGGACAGACCCTACGAGCAGTACTTC. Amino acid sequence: CASSELDRPYEQYF.

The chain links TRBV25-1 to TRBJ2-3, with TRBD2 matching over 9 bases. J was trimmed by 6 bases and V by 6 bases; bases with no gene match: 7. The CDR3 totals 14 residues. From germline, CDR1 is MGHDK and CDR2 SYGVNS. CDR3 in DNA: TGTGCCAGCAGCTCTAGCGGGGTAGCTGATACGCAGTATTTT. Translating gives CASSSSGVADTQYF.

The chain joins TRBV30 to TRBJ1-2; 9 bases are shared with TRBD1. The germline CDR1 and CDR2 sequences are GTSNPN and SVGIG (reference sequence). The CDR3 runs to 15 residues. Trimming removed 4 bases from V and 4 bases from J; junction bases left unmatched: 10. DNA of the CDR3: TGTGCCTGGAACAGGGGGCGAGCTATAGGCTATGGCTACACCTTC. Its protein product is CAWNRGRAIGYGYTF.

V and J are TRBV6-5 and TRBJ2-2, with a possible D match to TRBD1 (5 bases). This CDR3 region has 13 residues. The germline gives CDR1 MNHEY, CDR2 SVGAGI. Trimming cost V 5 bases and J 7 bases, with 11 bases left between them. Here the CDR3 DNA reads TGTGCCAGCAGTCTCAGGGTTTTCGGGGAGCTGTTTTTT. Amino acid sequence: CASSLRVFGELFF.

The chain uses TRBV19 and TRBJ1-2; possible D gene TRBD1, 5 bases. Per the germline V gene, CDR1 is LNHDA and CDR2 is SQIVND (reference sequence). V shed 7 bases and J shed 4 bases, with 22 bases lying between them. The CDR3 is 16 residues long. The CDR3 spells CASKRVQDPLVYGYTF. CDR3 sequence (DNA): TGTGCCAGTAAAAGGGTACAGGACCCTTTGGTCTATGGCTACACCTTC.

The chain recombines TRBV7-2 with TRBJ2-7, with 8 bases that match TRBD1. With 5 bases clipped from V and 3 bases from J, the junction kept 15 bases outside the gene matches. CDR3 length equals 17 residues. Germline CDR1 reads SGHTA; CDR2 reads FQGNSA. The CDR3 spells CASSKYQGQGAIYEQYF. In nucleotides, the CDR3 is TGTGCCAGCAGCAAGTATCAAGGGCAGGGGGCTATCTACGAGCAGTACTTC.

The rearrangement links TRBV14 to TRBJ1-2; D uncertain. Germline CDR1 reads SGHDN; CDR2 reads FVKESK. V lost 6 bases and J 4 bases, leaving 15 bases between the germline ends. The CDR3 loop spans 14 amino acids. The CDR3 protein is CASSTGPGGYGYTF. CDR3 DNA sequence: TGTGCCAGCAGTACCGGGCCAGGAGGCTATGGCTACACCTTC.

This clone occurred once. CDR3 bases: TGTGCCAGCAGCCCCGCAGGTGGCGAGCAGTACTTC. Protein product: CASSPAGGEQYF. The V and J genes are TRBV27 and TRBJ2-7, with D uncertain. CDR1 and CDR2 from the germline V gene are MNHEY and SMNVEV (reference sequence). The length of the CDR3 is 12 residues. Trimming took off 6 bases at V and 6 bases at J, with 12 bases between the two ends.

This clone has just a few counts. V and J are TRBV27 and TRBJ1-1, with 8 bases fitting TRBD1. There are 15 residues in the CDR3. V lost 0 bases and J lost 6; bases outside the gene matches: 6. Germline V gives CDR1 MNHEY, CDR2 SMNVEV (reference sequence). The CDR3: CASSLSYRGVSEAFF. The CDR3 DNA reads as TGTGCCAGCAGTTTATCATACAGGGGGGTCTCTGAAGCTTTCTTT.

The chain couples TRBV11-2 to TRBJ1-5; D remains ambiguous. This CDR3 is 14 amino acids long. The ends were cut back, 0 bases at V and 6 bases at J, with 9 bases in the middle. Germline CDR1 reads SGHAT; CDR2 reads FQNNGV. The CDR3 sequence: CASSLDLEGQPQHF. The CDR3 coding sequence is TGTGCCAGCAGCTTAGATCTAGAGGGTCAGCCCCAGCATTTT. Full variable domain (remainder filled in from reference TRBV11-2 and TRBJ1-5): EAGVAQSPRYKIIEKRQSVAFWCNPISGHATLYWYQQILGQGPKLLIQFQNNGVVDDSQLPKDRFSAERLKGVDSTLKIQPAKLEDSAVYLCASSLDLEGQPQHFGDGTRLSIL.

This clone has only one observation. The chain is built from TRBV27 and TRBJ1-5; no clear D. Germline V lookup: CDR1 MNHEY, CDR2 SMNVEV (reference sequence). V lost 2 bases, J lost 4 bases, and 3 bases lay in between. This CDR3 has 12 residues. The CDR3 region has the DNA TGTGCCAGCAGTTTACCAAATCAGCCCCAGCATTTT. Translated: CASSLPNQPQHF.